Shown below are 21 T cell receptor beta chains from a single sample sequenced in a study of CD8 T cells in Susac syndrome. After extraction with the RNeasy kit, about 0.45 to 1 ug of the RNA was reverse transcribed using random hexamers. TCRdb re-called the immunoSEQ multiplex PCR reads with MiXCR, one entry per CDR3 protein. The sample includes roughly 180,000 distinct CDR3 sequences, 85% to 95% of them seen just once. Sequenced: CD4+ T cells from PBMCs. All receptors derive from a human donor with Susac syndrome.

This clonotype was seen a single time. V usage is TRBV28 and J usage is TRBJ1-2, with D tentatively TRBD1 (5 bases). CDR3 length equals 14 residues. The V gene lost 7 bases and the J gene lost 6 bases, with 18 bases spanning the gap. Germline V lookup: CDR1 MDHEN, CDR2 SYDVKM. The CDR3 DNA reads as TGTGCCAGCATCCTAGCGGGGCGGGCGGATGGCTACACCTTC. This translates into CASILAGRADGYTF.

The chain combines TRBV3-1 with TRBJ2-5; 8 bases match TRBD2. J lost 5 bases, V lost 4 bases, and 6 bases had no gene match. The CDR3 runs to 14 residues. CDR1 is LGHDT and CDR2 is YNNKEL in the germline V gene (reference sequence). CDR3 protein: CASSPVTSVETQYF. Written as DNA, the CDR3 is TGTGCCAGCAGCCCCGTGACTAGCGTGGAGACCCAGTACTTC.

The rearrangement uses TRBV4-2 and TRBJ1-2, with D unresolved. V dropped 5 bases and J dropped 2 bases, with 21 bases sitting between them. CDR3 size: 17 residues. Germline V gives CDR1 LGHNA, CDR2 YNFKEQ. The CDR3 coding sequence is TGTGCCAGCAGCTCCCTACCGCGGAGGAAGGAGAACTATGGCTACACCTTC. It is translated as CASSSLPRRKENYGYTF.

Note on this clonotype: A read error may produce the germline difference seen at one junction end. The V call is TRBV7-8, the J call TRBJ1-3; D is unclear. Germline values: CDR1 SGHVS, CDR2 FQNEAQ. The CDR3 spans 14 residues. The chain's CDR3 is CASTLRGSGNTIYF. The CDR3 DNA is TGTGCCAGCACCTTACGTGGCTCTGGAAACACCATATATTTT.

This chain links TRBV6-2 or TRBV6-3 with TRBJ1-2; D may be TRBD1 (5 bases). The CDR3 sequence is 12 residues long. The V end was cut by 2 bases, the J end by 7 bases, with 8 bases between. Germline V lookup: CDR1 MNHEY, CDR2 SVGEGT. The chain's CDR3 is CASSYQGTGYTF. The CDR3 nucleotides are TGTGCCAGCAGTTACCAGGGAACTGGCTACACCTTC.

J is TRBJ2-2 and V is TRBV12-3 or TRBV12-4; D is uncertain. The CDR3 runs 22 residues. Trimming removed 5 bases from V and 4 bases from J, with 35 bases in between. CDR3 region: CASSPHPLRDSIGYTPTGELFF. The CDR3 nucleotides read TGTGCCAGCAGTCCGCATCCGCTGCGAGATTCTATAGGTTATACTCCCACCGGGGAGCTGTTTTTT.

This rearrangement joins TRBV30 to TRBJ1-1, with 8 bases matching TRBD1. CDR3 length: 14 amino acids. V lost 5 bases and J lost 5; bases outside the gene matches: 10. Germline V CDR1 and CDR2: GTSNPN, SVGIG (reference sequence). CDR3 DNA sequence: TGTGCCTGGGCTAGACAGGGGAGGGGGACTGAAGCTTTCTTT. This gives the protein CAWARQGRGTEAFF. The full variable domain, in which reference TRBV30 and TRBJ1-1 provide the parts outside the CDR3, is SQTIHQWPATLVQPVGSPLSLECTVEGTSNPNLYWYRQAAGRGLQLLFYSVGIGQISSEVPQNLSASRPQDRQFILSSKKLLLSDSGFYLCAWARQGRGTEAFFGQGTRLTVV.

This clonotype has only one observation. The genes are TRBV29-1 and TRBJ2-1, with TRBD1 matching 9 bases. Trimming at V came to 7 bases and at J to 0 bases, leaving 4 bases not matched to a gene. CDR3 length: 14 amino acids. Germline-derived CDR1 and CDR2 are SQVTM and ANQGSEA. CDR3 DNA: TGCAGCGCCGGGACAGGGAGCTCCTACAATGAGCAGTTCTTC. This sequence encodes CSAGTGSSYNEQFF.

V usage is TRBV20-1 and J usage is TRBJ1-1; no clear D. Trimming pared 2 bases from V and 2 bases from J, leaving 9 bases between. The germline V gene encodes CDR1 DFQATT and CDR2 SNEGSKA (reference sequence). This CDR3 has 13 residues. For the CDR3, the DNA is TGCAGTGCTAGACAAGCAGCAAACACTGAAGCTTTCTTT. Translated, it gives CSARQAANTEAFF.

V gene TRBV29-1 combines with J gene TRBJ1-4; a possible D gene is TRBD1 (6 bases). From germline, CDR1 is SQVTM and CDR2 ANQGSEA. The CDR3 loop spans 16 amino acids. V lost 0 bases, J lost 3 bases, and 14 bases lay in between. The CDR3 region has the DNA TGCAGCGTTGAAGATGGGGGGCAGGGACCTAATGAAAAACTGTTTTTT. Protein: CSVEDGGQGPNEKLFF.

This clonotype was detected a few times. The chain couples TRBV7-2 to TRBJ1-1; D unclear. The CDR3 length is 13 residues. The germline V and J ends were trimmed by 6 bases and 5 bases, with 13 bases remaining between them. The germline V gene has CDR1 SGHTA and CDR2 FQGNSA. CDR3 sequence (DNA): TGTGCCAGCAGTTATCTCGGAGGGACTGAAGCTTTCTTT. This codes for CASSYLGGTEAFF.

V gene TRBV19 combines with J gene TRBJ2-7, with TRBD1 matching over 7 bases. The ends lost 0 bases at V and 6 bases at J; junction bases unmatched: 5. The CDR3 is made up of 14 amino acids. Germline lookup yields CDR1 LNHDA and CDR2 SQIVND (reference sequence). In DNA form, the CDR3 reads TGTGCCAGTAGTATAGATTGGGCAGGGGGCGAGCAGTACTTC. The encoded protein is CASSIDWAGGEQYF.

This chain uses TRBV12-5 with TRBJ1-1; D not resolved. In germline, CDR1 is LGHNT, CDR2 FRNRAP. V was trimmed by 5 bases and J by 0 bases, leaving 22 bases between them. The CDR3 runs to 18 residues. As DNA, the CDR3 is TGTGCTAGTGGTCCCCCCGGCCGCGGCTCTATACTGAACACTGAAGCTTTCTTT. Its translation: CASGPPGRGSILNTEAFF.

V gene TRBV12-2 combines with J gene TRBJ1-1; the table assigns TRBD1, which was not confirmed against the DNA. TRBV12-2 is labeled a pseudogene. CDR3 length: 16 amino acids. In DNA form, the CDR3 reads TGTGCAAGTCGCCACTCCCCGGGACCCACGAACACTGAAGCTTTCTTT. It specifies CASRHSPGPTNTEAFF.

This clonotype showed up just once. The genes are TRBV20-1 and TRBJ1-5, with 7 bases lining up with TRBD1. The CDR3 contains 14 residues. The V gene's germline CDR1 is DFQATT and CDR2 SNEGSKA (reference sequence). V shed 2 bases and J 1 base; nucleotides not matched to a gene: 2. The CDR3 nucleotides are TGCAGTGCTAGACGGGACAGCAGCAATCAGCCCCAGCATTTT. Translation gives CSARRDSSNQPQHF.

V gene TRBV20-1 combines with J gene TRBJ2-7; the D is unclear. CDR1 DFQATT and CDR2 SNEGSKA come from the germline V gene (reference sequence). V was pared by 3 bases and J by 7 bases, with 13 bases between. The CDR3 runs to 12 residues. The CDR3 region has the DNA TGCAGTGCTAGTTTGATCCGCCTGGAGCAGTACTTC. Its translation: CSASLIRLEQYF.

V is TRBV6-1 and J is TRBJ1-2; D is ambiguous. The CDR3 consists of 16 residues. Trimming stripped 1 base from V and 2 bases from J, with 14 bases between. Germline lookup yields CDR1 MNHNS and CDR2 SASEGT. The CDR3 protein is CASSEGVYADNYGYTF. The DNA for the CDR3 is TGTGCCAGCAGTGAAGGCGTATATGCGGACAACTATGGCTACACCTTC.

This clonotype turned up a few times. This chain's CDR3 is CASSLTANTEAFF. As DNA, the CDR3 is TGTGCCAGCAGCTTGACAGCGAACACTGAAGCTTTCTTT. The genes are TRBV5-4 and TRBJ1-1, with D unresolved. The V end lost 1 base, the J end lost 1 base, and 5 bases lay between the germline ends. This CDR3 spans 13 amino acids. Germline CDR1 is SGHNT and CDR2 is YYREEE (reference sequence).

DNA for the CDR3: TGCAGCCCCTTACCCGGGGGAGCCTACAATGAGCAGTTCTTC. Amino acid sequence: CSPLPGGAYNEQFF. V and J are TRBV20-1 and TRBJ2-1, with a weak D call TRBD2 (6 bases). CDR1 is DFQATT, CDR2 SNEGSKA, per germline (reference sequence). The CDR3 is 14 residues long.

The CDR3 nucleotides read TGCGCCAGCAGCCACCTCGGACTAGCCGACAATGAGCAGTTCTTC. Its protein product is CASSHLGLADNEQFF. The V and J genes are TRBV4-1 and TRBJ2-1; 8 bases align to TRBD2. The CDR3 is 15 amino acids. V lost 3 bases to trimming and J lost 5 bases; unmatched junction nucleotides: 6. CDR1 and CDR2 (germline): MGHRA, YSYEKL.

The rearrangement links TRBV11-2 to TRBJ1-5, with D maybe TRBD1 (5 bases). The CDR3 length is 15 residues. Germline CDR1 SGHAT, CDR2 FQNNGV. With 4 bases removed from V and 3 bases from J, the gap between germline ends came to 13 bases. This chain's CDR3 is CASSSPGRSNQPQHF. The DNA of the CDR3 is TGTGCCAGCAGCTCCCCGGGACGGTCCAATCAGCCCCAGCATTTT. Combining the CDR3 with reference TRBV11-2 and TRBJ1-5 gives the whole variable domain EAGVAQSPRYKIIEKRQSVAFWCNPISGHATLYWYQQILGQGPKLLIQFQNNGVVDDSQLPKDRFSAERLKGVDSTLKIQPAKLEDSAVYLCASSSPGRSNQPQHFGDGTRLSIL.